The 20 T cell receptor beta chains listed next were all sequenced from one sample in a study of blood T cell repertoires in COVID-19. TCRdb's copy holds only in-frame clones and misses some; the assay was immunoSEQ multiplex PCR. Among over 200,000 clones, over 70% were seen once, and the ten largest hold around 8.7%. Sequences were obtained from peripheral blood. Receptor source: a woman between 50 and 59 years old with acute or convalescent COVID-19.

This chain uses TRBV5-6 with TRBJ2-6; TRBD1 aligns across 10 bases. The germline gives CDR1 SGHDT, CDR2 YYEEEE. V was clipped by 3 bases and J by 0 bases; unmatched bases: 9. The CDR3 is made up of 19 amino acids. This CDR3 is CASSSPWDRGSSGANVLTF. DNA of the CDR3: TGTGCCAGCAGCTCCCCTTGGGACAGGGGAAGCTCTGGGGCCAACGTCCTGACTTTC.

This sequence joins TRBV10-1 and TRBJ2-2, with D perhaps TRBD2 (7 bases). The CDR3 covers 16 residues. Germline CDR1 and CDR2: WNHNN and SYGVQD (reference sequence). V was trimmed by 3 bases and J by 5 bases, leaving 16 bases between them. CDR3 coding DNA: TGCGCCAGCAGTGAAGGGGGGGGAGGGGAGACCGGGGAGCTGTTTTTT. Protein sequence: CASSEGGGGETGELFF.

This chain links TRBV19 with TRBJ2-1, with D tentatively TRBD1 (6 bases). V lost 4 bases and J lost 4, with 14 bases in between. The CDR3 is 15 residues long. CDR1 and CDR2 from the germline V gene are LNHDA and SQIVND (reference sequence). The DNA of the CDR3 is TGTGCCAGTAGTAGGGCGACAGGACCTTACAATGAGCAGTTCTTC. Translation gives CASSRATGPYNEQFF.

V usage is TRBV5-6 and J usage is TRBJ1-2; 7 positions agree with TRBD1. J gave up 4 bases and V 2 bases, and 5 bases lay outside the gene matches. The CDR3 runs 14 residues. The germline CDR1 and CDR2 sequences are SGHDT and YYEEEE. The CDR3 region has the DNA TGTGCCAGCAGCTTTGGGACAGCTACCTATGGCTACACCTTC. It encodes CASSFGTATYGYTF.

This clone appeared a single time. The chain recombines TRBV4-1 with TRBJ2-1; tentatively, D is TRBD1 (5 bases). The length of the CDR3 is 14 residues. Trimming removed 0 bases at V and 10 bases at J, with 13 bases between. Germline lookup yields CDR1 MGHRA and CDR2 YSYEKL. The CDR3 region has the DNA TGCGCCAGCAGCCAAGATCTAAGGGGATGGGAGCAGTTCTTC. Translating gives CASSQDLRGWEQFF.

The chain is built from TRBV3-1 (or the pseudogene TRBV3-2) and TRBJ2-3, with 11 bases identical to TRBD2. The germline CDR1 and CDR2 sequences are LGHDT and YNNKEL (reference sequence). This CDR3 is built from 16 residues. V gave up 0 bases and J gave up 3 bases; unmatched junction bases: 2. The CDR3 is CASSQDLAGGTDTQYF. CDR3 in DNA: TGTGCCAGCAGCCAAGACCTAGCGGGAGGAACAGATACGCAGTATTTT.

This clone has a single count. The V call is TRBV2, the J call TRBJ1-6; D may be TRBD1 (5 bases). V dropped 7 bases and J dropped 4 bases, with 8 bases sitting between them. The CDR3 length is 13 residues. Germline V CDR1 and CDR2: SNHLY, FYNNEI. The DNA for the CDR3 is TGTGCCAGCATCAGGGTTTATAATTCACCCCTCCACTTT. This codes for CASIRVYNSPLHF.

This clone has only a few counts. The rearrangement joins TRBV28 to TRBJ1-1; maybe TRBD1 (5 bases). Trimming pared 6 bases from V and 1 base from J, leaving 9 bases between. Germline values: CDR1 MDHEN, CDR2 SYDVKM. The length of the CDR3 is 13 residues. CDR3 protein: CASRQVGNTEAFF. CDR3 nucleotides: TGTGCCAGCAGACAGGTGGGGAACACTGAAGCTTTCTTT.

Points on this clone: One junction end disagrees with the germline gene, perhaps due to a read error. The chain joins TRBV29-1 to TRBJ2-2; D may correspond to TRBD1 or TRBD2 (5 bases each). This CDR3 is 14 amino acids long. Germline CDR1 and CDR2: SQVTM and ANQGSEA. For the CDR3, the DNA is TGCATCGTTCAAGGGACCCGAGGGACCGGGGAGCTGTTTTTT. This sequence encodes CIVQGTRGTGELFF.

In nucleotides, the CDR3 is TGTGCCAGCAGCCGGACAGGGGGCTATGAGACCCAGTACTTC. This encodes CASSRTGGYETQYF. The chain combines TRBV7-3 with TRBJ2-5; 11 bases fit TRBD1. Germline V gives CDR1 SGHTA, CDR2 FQGTGA. With V trimmed by 5 bases and J by 5 bases, 4 bases remained unmatched. The CDR3 runs to 14 residues.

The V gene is TRBV18, the J gene TRBJ1-5; 7 positions match TRBD1. The CDR3 is 14 amino acids. V was pared by 6 bases and J by 6 bases, with 8 bases of the junction left unmatched. Germline V CDR1 and CDR2: KGHSH, LQKENI. CDR3 sequence: CASSLDRVGQPQHF. The CDR3, as DNA: TGTGCCAGCTCTCTAGACAGGGTTGGTCAGCCCCAGCATTTT. The variable domain in full, with the rest retrieved from reference TRBV18 and TRBJ1-5, is NAGVMQNPRHLVRRRGQEARLRCSPMKGHSHVYWYRQLPEEGLKFMVYLQKENIIDESGMPKERFSAEFPKEGPSILRIQQVVRGDSAAYFCASSLDRVGQPQHFGDGTRLSIL.

The V gene is TRBV5-1, the J gene TRBJ2-5; possible D gene TRBD1, 6 bases. The CDR3 is made up of 18 amino acids. The V and J ends lost 5 bases and 2 bases respectively, with 25 bases between them. The germline V gene encodes CDR1 SGHRS and CDR2 YFSETQ. The chain's CDR3 is CASRPRDKKGVKQETQYF. The CDR3 nucleotides read TGCGCCAGCAGACCCCGGGACAAAAAAGGGGTCAAACAAGAGACCCAGTACTTC.

The CDR3 loop reads CASSFSKEESNDEQFF. As DNA, the CDR3 is TGTGCCAGCAGCTTTTCTAAAGAGGAGTCAAACGATGAGCAGTTCTTC. V is TRBV7-9 and J is TRBJ2-1; D is unresolved. CDR1 is SEHNR and CDR2 is FQNEAQ in the germline V gene (reference sequence). CDR3 length: 16 amino acids. V was trimmed by 3 bases and J by 8 bases, leaving 20 bases between them.

This chain connects TRBV7-3 to TRBJ2-1; TRBD1 matches at 11 bases. CDR1 is SGHTA, CDR2 FQGTGA, per germline. CDR3 length: 15 amino acids. V shed 3 bases and J 7 bases; nucleotides not matched to a gene: 5. CDR3 in DNA: TGTGCCAGCAGCTTGGGACAGGGGGTATTGAATGAGCAGTTCTTC. It translates to CASSLGQGVLNEQFF.

This clone was counted once. The chain joins TRBV2 to TRBJ2-7; 8 bases agree with TRBD2. Germline V gene sequence: CDR1 SNHLY, CDR2 FYNNEI. CDR3 length equals 14 residues. The J segment lost 4 bases and the V segment lost 3 bases, leaving 5 bases of the junction unmatched. CDR3 DNA sequence: TGTGCCAGCAGTGAGCTCGGGAGGGGTTACGAGCAGTACTTC. This gives the protein CASSELGRGYEQYF.

This clone was seen more than once but under ten times. The V gene is TRBV27, the J gene TRBJ2-3; TRBD1 might be the D (6 bases). Germline loops: CDR1 MNHEY, CDR2 SMNVEV (reference sequence). V lost 6 bases, J lost 9 bases, and 13 bases lay in between. CDR3 length: 12 residues. CDR3 sequence: CASRSWDKTQYF. CDR3 DNA: TGTGCCAGCAGGTCCTGGGACAAGACGCAGTATTTT.

This chain links TRBV20-1 with TRBJ2-7; possible D gene TRBD1, 5 bases. Germline V gene lookup returns CDR1 DFQATT and CDR2 SNEGSKA (reference sequence). This CDR3 spans 14 amino acids. V was shortened by 3 bases and J by 7 bases, with 19 bases between the two germline ends. CDR3: CSASPIAGPREQYF. The CDR3 region has the DNA TGCAGTGCTAGTCCAATCGCAGGGCCTAGGGAGCAGTACTTC.

The chain links TRBV29-1 to TRBJ2-2; D ambiguous. The CDR3 is made up of 13 amino acids. CDR1 and CDR2 (germline): SQVTM, ANQGSEA. Trimming removed 4 bases from V and 2 bases from J, with 8 bases in between. CDR3: CSVADSNTGELFF. CDR3 nucleotide sequence: TGCAGCGTTGCCGACTCAAACACCGGGGAGCTGTTTTTT.

The DNA for the CDR3 is TGTGCCAGCAGCCAGGAAGGTCGGGTAGACTGGGAGACCCAGTACTTC. It is translated as CASSQEGRVDWETQYF. This sequence joins TRBV14 and TRBJ2-5, with D unclear. Per the germline V gene, CDR1 is SGHDN and CDR2 is FVKESK. The CDR3 covers 16 residues. The V and J ends lost 3 bases and 5 bases respectively, with 19 bases between them.

This chain connects TRBV6-5 to TRBJ2-5, with TRBD2 identical over 13 bases. J was trimmed by 2 bases and V by 7 bases; bases with no gene match: 4. Germline CDR1 MNHEY, CDR2 SVGAGI. The CDR3 spans 15 residues. The CDR3: CASTTSGRMQETQYF. CDR3 DNA sequence: TGTGCCAGCACGACTAGCGGGAGGATGCAAGAGACCCAGTACTTC.